The next 21 T cell receptor beta chains were all read from a single sample in a study of cytomegalovirus exposure and HLA in healthy donors. PCR was performed using 60 Vbeta and 13 Jbeta primers. The assay was immunoSEQ multiplex PCR, and TCRdb's table has in-frame clones only and misses some. This table holds about 130,000 clones, roughly 77% found once. The specimen sequenced was PBMCs. The receptors here all came from a man younger than 40 in good health.

A single count supports this clone. J is TRBJ1-1 and V is TRBV10-1, with TRBD1 as a possible D gene (5 bases). V gave up 5 bases and J gave up 4 bases, with 11 bases separating them. CDR1 and CDR2 (germline): WNHNN, SYGVQD (reference sequence). The CDR3 consists of 13 residues. Written as DNA, the CDR3 is TGCGCCAGCAGTTACGGGGGTGTCACTGAAGCTTTCTTT. Its translation: CASSYGGVTEAFF.

The V and J genes are TRBV5-1 and TRBJ2-7, with D maybe TRBD1 (5 bases). The CDR3 covers 13 residues. Deletions cut 0 bases from V and 2 bases from J, with 6 bases between. The germline CDR1 and CDR2 sequences are SGHRS and YFSETQ. DNA of the CDR3: TGCGCCAGCAGCTTGGCACAGGCCTACGAGCAGTACTTC. It encodes CASSLAQAYEQYF.

DNA of the CDR3: TGTGCCTGCCGGGGGACAGGGGCGCGTGAGCAGTACTTC. Its protein is CACRGTGAREQYF. The rearrangement links TRBV30 to TRBJ2-7, with 10 bases identical to TRBD1. With 6 bases clipped from V and 7 bases from J, the junction kept 9 bases outside the gene matches. The CDR3 runs 13 residues. Germline CDR1 is GTSNPN and CDR2 is SVGIG (reference sequence).

J is TRBJ2-7 and V is TRBV7-2, with 8 positions matching TRBD2. CDR3 length: 16 residues. With V trimmed by 5 bases and J by 6 bases, 15 bases remained unmatched. Germline assignment: CDR1 SGHTA and CDR2 FQGNSA. In nucleotides, the CDR3 is TGTGCCAGCAGCCCGAACGCGCTAGCGGGCGGTCTCGAGCAGTACTTC. Translated, it gives CASSPNALAGGLEQYF.

V usage is TRBV5-1 and J usage is TRBJ2-1; perhaps TRBD2 as D (5 bases). Germline V gives CDR1 SGHRS, CDR2 YFSETQ. The CDR3 has 13 residues. The V gene lost 0 bases and the J gene lost 7 bases, with 8 bases spanning the gap. The CDR3 DNA reads TGCGCCAGCAGCTTGGTACGGGGAAATGAGCAGTTCTTC. It encodes CASSLVRGNEQFF.

The rearrangement joins TRBV5-1 to TRBJ1-1; a possible D gene is TRBD1 (6 bases). Trimming took 4 bases from V and 4 from J, leaving 14 bases between them. The CDR3 totals 14 residues. CDR1 and CDR2 from the germline V gene are SGHRS and YFSETQ. CDR3: CASSPARDITEAFF. As DNA, the CDR3 is TGCGCCAGCAGCCCGGCCCGGGACATCACTGAAGCTTTCTTT.

The chain carries TRBV10-3 and TRBJ2-3; TRBD1 aligns across 7 bases. CDR1 and CDR2 (germline): ENHRY, SYGVKD. The CDR3 covers 13 residues. The V and J ends lost 11 bases and 4 bases, in that order; junction bases with no gene match: 9. The CDR3 protein is CAVGTELSDTQYF. The CDR3 DNA follows: TGTGCCGTGGGGACAGAATTGTCAGATACGCAGTATTTT.

This clone was picked up a small number of times. This sequence joins TRBV19 and TRBJ1-2; D perhaps matches TRBD1 (5 bases). Germline values: CDR1 LNHDA, CDR2 SQIVND (reference sequence). This CDR3 contains 14 residues. Trimming cost V 5 bases and J 4 bases, with 14 bases left between them. The CDR3 DNA reads as TGTGCCAGTAGTCGACAGCCTGAAAGCTATGGCTACACCTTC. Protein product: CASSRQPESYGYTF.

This sequence joins TRBV18 and TRBJ2-2; 7 bases line up with TRBD1. V dropped 5 bases and J dropped 4; count of bases not matched to a gene: 7. This CDR3 has 15 amino acids. Germline-derived CDR1 and CDR2 are KGHSH and LQKENI. The CDR3 reads CASSSGTAITGELFF. The CDR3 coding sequence is TGTGCCAGCTCATCCGGGACAGCGATCACCGGGGAGCTGTTTTTT.

The chain recombines TRBV7-2 with TRBJ1-1, with D possibly TRBD1 on 5 matching bases. The CDR3 is 18 residues long. V dropped 1 base and J dropped 4 bases, with 22 bases sitting between them. CDR1 SGHTA and CDR2 FQGNSA come from the germline V gene. In DNA, the CDR3 is TGTGCCAGCAGCTTAGATGGGACGGAAGGTCCCGGGGGCACTGAAGCTTTCTTT. Translated, it gives CASSLDGTEGPGGTEAFF.

The chain recombines TRBV19 with TRBJ1-3; possible D gene TRBD1, 5 bases. Germline CDR1 and CDR2: LNHDA and SQIVND (reference sequence). The CDR3 has 15 residues. With 5 bases removed from V and 4 bases from J, the gap between germline ends came to 15 bases. CDR3 region: CASSPGDWAGNTIYF. As DNA, the CDR3 is TGTGCCAGTAGTCCGGGGGACTGGGCAGGAAACACCATATATTTT. Variable domain in full (rest from reference TRBV19 and TRBJ1-3): DGGITQSPKYLFRKEGQNVTLSCEQNLNHDAMYWYRQDPGQGLRLIYYSQIVNDFQKGDIAEGYSVSREKKESFPLTVTSAQKNPTAFYLCASSPGDWAGNTIYFGEGSWLTVV.

The genes are TRBV7-8 and TRBJ2-7, with a possible D match to TRBD2 (7 bases). The germline V gene encodes CDR1 SGHVS and CDR2 FQNEAQ. Between the trimmed V and J ends, which lost 2 bases and 7 bases, there was a span of 24 bases. This CDR3 has 17 residues. The CDR3 sequence is CASSLLIRSGGRGEQYF. In nucleotides, the CDR3 is TGTGCCAGCAGCTTACTGATAAGGTCCGGGGGGCGAGGGGAGCAGTACTTC.

This clone was seen just once. V gene TRBV4-3 combines with J gene TRBJ2-3; TRBD1 matches 10 bases. Looked up from germline, CDR1 is LGHNA and CDR2 is YSLEER. V lost 4 bases and J lost 3; bases outside the gene matches: 7. CDR3 length equals 16 residues. The CDR3 bases are TGCGCCAGCAGCCCGGACAGGGGGACCACAACAGATACGCAGTATTTT. It is translated as CASSPDRGTTTDTQYF.

This sequence joins TRBV6-5 and TRBJ2-7; 9 bases map to TRBD2. This CDR3 region has 14 residues. The germline V gene has CDR1 MNHEY and CDR2 SVGAGI. The V and J ends lost 4 bases and 4 bases, in that order; junction bases with no gene match: 5. The CDR3 sequence: CASSLAGADYEQYF. In DNA, the CDR3 is TGTGCCAGCAGTTTAGCGGGAGCAGATTACGAGCAGTACTTC.

The chain employs TRBV18 and TRBJ1-4; D is possibly TRBD1 (5 bases). The CDR3 is 13 residues long. V lost 3 bases and J lost 7, with 9 bases in between. CDR1 and CDR2 from the germline V gene are KGHSH and LQKENI. The CDR3 loop reads CASSPGTFEKLFF. The CDR3 region has the DNA TGTGCCAGCTCACCCGGGACTTTTGAAAAACTGTTTTTT. The whole variable domain, remainder taken from reference TRBV18 and TRBJ1-4, is NAGVMQNPRHLVRRRGQEARLRCSPMKGHSHVYWYRQLPEEGLKFMVYLQKENIIDESGMPKERFSAEFPKEGPSILRIQQVVRGDSAAYFCASSPGTFEKLFFGSGTQLSVL.

J is TRBJ1-2 and V is TRBV5-1; weak D call: TRBD1 (6 bases). The germline V gene has CDR1 SGHRS and CDR2 YFSETQ. Trimming removed 4 bases at V and 0 bases at J, with 16 bases between. The CDR3 contains 16 residues. The CDR3 here is CASSPGQSLANYGYTF. CDR3 bases: TGCGCCAGCAGCCCAGGACAGTCCTTAGCTAACTATGGCTACACCTTC.

This clone has a handful of counts. This rearrangement joins TRBV5-6 to TRBJ2-2; D might be TRBD2 (5 bases). V gave up 3 bases and J gave up 5 bases, with 8 bases separating them. The CDR3 runs 13 residues. Looked up from germline, CDR1 is SGHDT and CDR2 is YYEEEE. For the CDR3, the DNA is TGTGCCAGCAGCTCGGGAACAACCGGGGAGCTGTTTTTT. Residues: CASSSGTTGELFF.

This chain connects TRBV29-1 to TRBJ1-1, with D hard to call. The V end was cut by 7 bases, the J end by 0 bases, with 12 bases between. Per germline, CDR1 SQVTM and CDR2 ANQGSEA. This CDR3 contains 13 residues. The CDR3 loop is CSGGGQMNTEAFF. The CDR3 nucleotides are TGCAGCGGGGGAGGGCAGATGAACACTGAAGCTTTCTTT.

The CDR3 nucleotides are TGTGCCAGTAGTATCGCCACAGGAATCCTCTACGAGCAGTACTTC. It specifies CASSIATGILYEQYF. The chain is built from TRBV19 and TRBJ2-7; a possible D gene is TRBD1 (5 bases). The germline V and J ends were trimmed by 3 bases and 3 bases, with 15 bases remaining between them. The CDR3 is 15 residues long. Per germline, CDR1 LNHDA and CDR2 SQIVND (reference sequence).

A word on this clone: Lacking the conserved final phenylalanine or tryptophan, this CDR3 likely reflects a read error. The rearrangement links TRBV19 to TRBJ1-2; 11 nucleotides align to TRBD1. Germline V CDR1 and CDR2: LNHDA, SQIVND (reference sequence). The CDR3 has 16 residues. V was clipped by 9 bases and J by 1 base; unmatched bases: 10. CDR3 nucleotides: TGTGCCAGCACTCGTCAGGGACAGGGGGATAACTATGGCTACACCCTC. The encoded protein is CASTRQGQGDNYGYTL.

V usage is TRBV23-1 and J usage is TRBJ2-7, with 14 bases aligning to TRBD2. TRBV23-1 is classed as an ORF, of uncertain function. The CDR3 sequence is 16 residues long. Losses at the gene ends were 4 bases for V and 6 bases for J; bases not matched to a gene: 8. In nucleotides, the CDR3 is TGCGCCAGCAGTCTCCGGGGACTAGCGGGAGAAAGCGAGCAGTACTTC. It translates to CASSLRGLAGESEQYF.